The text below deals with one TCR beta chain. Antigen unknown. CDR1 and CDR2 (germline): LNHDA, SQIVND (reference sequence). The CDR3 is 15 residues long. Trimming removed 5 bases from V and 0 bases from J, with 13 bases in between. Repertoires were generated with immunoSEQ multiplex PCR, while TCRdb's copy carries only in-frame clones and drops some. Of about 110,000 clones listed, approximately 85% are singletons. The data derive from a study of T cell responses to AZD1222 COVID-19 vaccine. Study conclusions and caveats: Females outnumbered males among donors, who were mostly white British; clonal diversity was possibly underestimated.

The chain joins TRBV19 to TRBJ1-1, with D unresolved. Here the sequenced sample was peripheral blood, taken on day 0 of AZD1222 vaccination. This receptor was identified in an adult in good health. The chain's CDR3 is CASSRVTPMNTEAFF. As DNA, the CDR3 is TGTGCCAGTAGTCGGGTCACTCCAATGAACACTGAAGCTTTCTTT. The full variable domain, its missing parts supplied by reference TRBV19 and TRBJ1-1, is DGGITQSPKYLFRKEGQNVTLSCEQNLNHDAMYWYRQDPGQGLRLIYYSQIVNDFQKGDIAEGYSVSREKKESFPLTVTSAQKNPTAFYLCASSRVTPMNTEAFFGQGTRLTVV.